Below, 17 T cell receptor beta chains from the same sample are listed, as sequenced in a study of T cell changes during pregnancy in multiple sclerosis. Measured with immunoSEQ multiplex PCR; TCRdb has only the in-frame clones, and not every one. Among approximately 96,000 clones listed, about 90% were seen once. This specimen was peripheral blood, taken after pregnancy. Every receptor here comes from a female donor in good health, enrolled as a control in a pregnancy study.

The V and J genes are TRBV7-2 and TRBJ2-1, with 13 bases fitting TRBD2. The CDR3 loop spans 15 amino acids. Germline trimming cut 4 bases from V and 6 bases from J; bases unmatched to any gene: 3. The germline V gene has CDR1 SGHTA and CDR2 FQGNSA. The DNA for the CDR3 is TGTGCCAGCAGCTCAGGACTAGCGGGGGCCAATGAGCAGTTCTTC. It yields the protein CASSSGLAGANEQFF.

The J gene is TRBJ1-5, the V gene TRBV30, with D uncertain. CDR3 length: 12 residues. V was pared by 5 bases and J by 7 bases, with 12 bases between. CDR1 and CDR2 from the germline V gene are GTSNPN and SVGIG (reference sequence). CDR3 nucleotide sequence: TGTGCCTGGGAGGTTTACGGACAGCCCCAGCATTTT. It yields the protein CAWEVYGQPQHF.

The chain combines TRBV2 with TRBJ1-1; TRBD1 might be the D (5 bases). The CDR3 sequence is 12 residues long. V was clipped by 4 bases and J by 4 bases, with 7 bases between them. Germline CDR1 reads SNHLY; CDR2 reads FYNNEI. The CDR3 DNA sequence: TGTGCCAGCAGTGGCCAGGGCACTGAAGCTTTCTTT. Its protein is CASSGQGTEAFF. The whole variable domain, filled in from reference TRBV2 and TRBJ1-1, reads EPEVTQTPSHQVTQMGQEVILRCVPISNHLYFYWYRQILGQKVEFLVSFYNNEISEKSEIFDDQFSVERPDGSNFTLKIRSTKLEDSAMYFCASSGQGTEAFFGQGTRLTVV.

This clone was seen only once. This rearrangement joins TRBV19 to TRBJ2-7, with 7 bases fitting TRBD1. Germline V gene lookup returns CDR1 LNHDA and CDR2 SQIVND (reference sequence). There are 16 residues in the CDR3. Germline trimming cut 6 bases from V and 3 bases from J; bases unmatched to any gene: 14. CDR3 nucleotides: TGTGCCAGTAGCACCCACAGGGGCGCCGGCCGCTACGAGCAGTACTTC. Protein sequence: CASSTHRGAGRYEQYF.

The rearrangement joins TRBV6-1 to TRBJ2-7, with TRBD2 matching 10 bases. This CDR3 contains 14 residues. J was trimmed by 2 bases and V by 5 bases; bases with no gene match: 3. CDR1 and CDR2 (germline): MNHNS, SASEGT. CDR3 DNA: TGTGCCAGCAGTCTAGCGGGGGCCCCCTACGAGCAGTACTTC. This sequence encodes CASSLAGAPYEQYF.

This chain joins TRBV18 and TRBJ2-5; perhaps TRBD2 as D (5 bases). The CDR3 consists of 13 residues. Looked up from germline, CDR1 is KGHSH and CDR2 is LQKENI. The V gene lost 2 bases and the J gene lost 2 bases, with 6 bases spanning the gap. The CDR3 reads CASSPGEQETQYF. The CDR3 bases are TGTGCCAGCTCACCAGGGGAGCAAGAGACCCAGTACTTC.

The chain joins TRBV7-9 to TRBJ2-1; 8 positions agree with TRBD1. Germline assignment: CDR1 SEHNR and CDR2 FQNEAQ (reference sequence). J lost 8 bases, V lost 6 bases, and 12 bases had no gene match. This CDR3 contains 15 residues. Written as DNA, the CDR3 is TGTGCCAGCAGTCAGAGCCAGGGGGCGGTGGATGAGCAGTTCTTC. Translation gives CASSQSQGAVDEQFF.

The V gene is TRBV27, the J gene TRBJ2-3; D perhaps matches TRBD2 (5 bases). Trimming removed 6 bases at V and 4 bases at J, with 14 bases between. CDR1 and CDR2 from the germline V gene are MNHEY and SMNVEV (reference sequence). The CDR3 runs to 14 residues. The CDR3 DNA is TGTGCCAGCAGATTTCCTAGCTCCCCAGATACGCAGTATTTT. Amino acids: CASRFPSSPDTQYF.

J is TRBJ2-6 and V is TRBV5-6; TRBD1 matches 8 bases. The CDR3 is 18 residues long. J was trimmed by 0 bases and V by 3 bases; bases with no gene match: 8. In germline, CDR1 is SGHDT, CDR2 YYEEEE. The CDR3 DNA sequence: TGTGCCAGCAGCTACCCGACAGGGGTTAGCTCTGGGGCCAACGTCCTGACTTTC. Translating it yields CASSYPTGVSSGANVLTF.

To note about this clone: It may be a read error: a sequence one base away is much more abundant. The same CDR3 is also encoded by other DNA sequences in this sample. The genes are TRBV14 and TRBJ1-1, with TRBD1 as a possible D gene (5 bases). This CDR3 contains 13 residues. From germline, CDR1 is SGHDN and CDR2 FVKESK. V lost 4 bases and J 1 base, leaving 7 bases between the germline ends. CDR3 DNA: TGTGCCAGCAGCCTGCAGGGGAACACTGAAGCTTTCTTT. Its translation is CASSLQGNTEAFF.

The CDR3 nucleotides are TGTGCCAGCAGCTTAACGGGGATCTGGGCTAGCGGGGAGCCCAAGAGGGAAGAGACCCAGTACTTC. It is translated as CASSLTGIWASGEPKREETQYF. This chain joins TRBV7-3 and TRBJ2-5; TRBD2 matches at 9 bases. The ends lost 0 bases at V and 3 bases at J; junction bases unmatched: 23. Germline CDR1 and CDR2: SGHTA and FQGTGA. This CDR3 region has 22 residues. The entire variable domain, with the rest obtained from reference TRBV7-3 and TRBJ2-5, is as follows: GAGVSQTPSNKVTEKGKYVELRCDPISGHTALYWYRQSLGQGPEFLIYFQGTGAADDSGLPNDRFFAVRPEGSVSTLKIQRTERGDSAVYLCASSLTGIWASGEPKREETQYFGPGTRLLVL.

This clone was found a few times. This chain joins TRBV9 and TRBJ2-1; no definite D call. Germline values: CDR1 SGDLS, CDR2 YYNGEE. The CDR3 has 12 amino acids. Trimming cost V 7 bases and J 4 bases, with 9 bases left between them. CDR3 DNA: TGTGCCAGCGCGAGGATGTACAATGAGCAGTTCTTC. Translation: CASARMYNEQFF.

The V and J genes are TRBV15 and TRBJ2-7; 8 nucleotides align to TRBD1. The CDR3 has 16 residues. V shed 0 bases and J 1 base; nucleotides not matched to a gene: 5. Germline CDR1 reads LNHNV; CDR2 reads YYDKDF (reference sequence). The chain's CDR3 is CATSRDLGQASYEQYF. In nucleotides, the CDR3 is TGTGCCACCAGCAGAGATCTGGGACAGGCATCCTACGAGCAGTACTTC. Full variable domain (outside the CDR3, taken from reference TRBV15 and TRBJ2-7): DAMVIQNPRYQVTQFGKPVTLSCSQTLNHNVMYWYQQKSSQAPKLLFHYYDKDFNNEADTPDNFQSRRPNTSFCFLDIRSPGLGDTAMYLCATSRDLGQASYEQYFGPGTRLTVT.

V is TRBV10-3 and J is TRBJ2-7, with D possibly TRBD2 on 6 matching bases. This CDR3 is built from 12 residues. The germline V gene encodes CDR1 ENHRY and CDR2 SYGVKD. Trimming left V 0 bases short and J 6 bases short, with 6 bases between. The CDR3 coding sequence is TGTGCCATCAGTGAGTCGGGGGGCGAGCAGTACTTC. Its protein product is CAISESGGEQYF.

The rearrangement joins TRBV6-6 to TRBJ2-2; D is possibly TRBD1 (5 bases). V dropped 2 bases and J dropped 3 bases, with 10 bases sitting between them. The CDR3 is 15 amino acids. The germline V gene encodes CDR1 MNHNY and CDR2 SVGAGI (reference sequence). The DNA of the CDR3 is TGTGCCAGCAGTTACGAAGGGGTGGACACCGGGGAGCTGTTTTTT. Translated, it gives CASSYEGVDTGELFF.

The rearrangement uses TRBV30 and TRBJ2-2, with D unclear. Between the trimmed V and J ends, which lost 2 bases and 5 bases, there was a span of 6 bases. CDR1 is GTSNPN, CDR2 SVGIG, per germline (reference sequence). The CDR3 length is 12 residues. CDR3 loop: CAWSQMTGELFF. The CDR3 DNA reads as TGTGCCTGGAGTCAGATGACCGGGGAGCTGTTTTTT.

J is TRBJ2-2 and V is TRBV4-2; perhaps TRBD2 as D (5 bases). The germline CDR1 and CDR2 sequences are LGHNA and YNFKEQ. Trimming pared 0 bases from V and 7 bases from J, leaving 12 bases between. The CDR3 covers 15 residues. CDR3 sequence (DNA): TGTGCCAGCAGCCAAGATTCGTCCGGGATCGGGGAGCTGTTTTTT. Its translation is CASSQDSSGIGELFF.